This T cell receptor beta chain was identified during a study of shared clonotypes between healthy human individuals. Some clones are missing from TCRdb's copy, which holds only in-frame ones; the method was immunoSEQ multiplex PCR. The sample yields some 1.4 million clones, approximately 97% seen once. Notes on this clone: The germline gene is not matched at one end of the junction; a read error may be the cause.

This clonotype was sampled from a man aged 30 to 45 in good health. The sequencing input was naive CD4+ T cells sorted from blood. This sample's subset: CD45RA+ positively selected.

In DNA form, the CDR3 reads TGTGCCAGCAGCCCCAGTTCCTCCGAGCAGTACTTC. It encodes CASSPSSSEQYF. The chain carries TRBV14 and TRBJ2-7; D is unclear. Germline assignment: CDR1 SGHDN and CDR2 FVKESK. The length of the CDR3 is 12 residues.